This T cell receptor (beta chain) was recorded in a study of shared clonotypes between healthy human individuals (dated by TCRdb to between 2020 and 2021). For context, the study as a whole: Three men and two women, aged 18 to 49 years, made up the cohort. For each donor, three plates each were used for CD4 naive and CD4 memory, two plates were used for CD8 naive, and one plate was used for CD8 memory. To estimate repertoire size and how much clonotype sharing occurs between individuals, the study deeply sequenced the blood TCR repertoires of several healthy adults. To increase sequencing depth and limit assay-specific biases, TCR repertoire library preparation and sequencing were carried out by different laboratories using diverse techniques. Leukapheresis yielded between about 0.9 and 10 billion PBMCs per donor.

Summary of the overall study and its limitations: When a handful of donors were compared, the shared fraction of clonotypes was about 5.4% for naive CD4, around 4% for naive CD8, roughly 2.5% for memory CD4, and 0.4% for memory CD8. Rarefaction of sorted-subset datasets indicated incomplete sequencing despite the large sequencing depth. Only blood was sampled, and tissue TCR repertoires likely differ from those in blood. Clonotypes shared by all four sorted-subset donors showed higher generation probabilities than non-shared clonotypes. The small number of donors limited the genetic and exposure-history diversity represented. Pairwise subsampling indicated that sequencing depth was expected to affect the degree of clonotype sharing among donors. Estimated clonotype richness was generally larger for naive than for memory subsets.

Using the deep immunoSEQ assay, multiplex PCR amplified TCR CDR3 regions from genomic DNA. For each cell subset, the extracted genomic DNA was distributed evenly across all wells of several immunoSEQ 96-well plates, and each plate served as one replicate. For sorted subsets, each replicate PCR was loaded with approximately 0.2 ug genomic DNA, equivalent to 32,000 or so T cell genomes. The purified libraries were quantified using a Qubit 3.0 fluorometer, sized with a Bioanalyzer 2100, and then quantified again using the KAPA Library Quantification kit. Every immunoSEQ 96-well plate was sequenced on a separate single-read 150-cycle Illumina NextSeq 550 flow cell. The authors' pipeline ran thus. Because only junctional sequences without quality scores were contained in the immunoSEQ output, filtering matching that applied to full-length reads could not be performed. Sequences were annotated with PyIR, a Python wrapper for IgBLAST v1.9, using IMGT germline references to assign V/J genes and CDR3. Reads with weak V/J assignments (E-value above 1e-6), missing CDR3, stop codons, out-of-frame junctions, or ambiguous translated residues were removed. V3J clonotypes were defined as sequences sharing an identical inferred V gene, J gene, and CDR3 amino acid sequence. Percentage overlap between repertoires was computed as shared unique clonotypes divided by the size of the smaller repertoire. Richness of each repertoire was evaluated using RTK rarefaction, the Chao1 estimator, and Recon v2.1 estimates of unobserved clonotypes. Generation probabilities were computed with OLGA for all TCRbeta clonotypes obtained by the gDNA method from several donors. TCRdb retrieved this table from immuneACCESS and kept in-frame rearrangements only. Not all clones are present; in checked studies, unresolved V genes account for under half, and no reason is known for the remainder. That table gives V, J and clone size, and the DNA gave D and trimming. Within this sample are about 2.4 million clones, with around 94% of them counted one time only. The ten largest clones take up more than 0.12% of the sample.

To note about this clone: The target of this receptor is not known. No qualities accompany the bases; no much larger clone lies one base away.

The donors were healthy, HIV-negative adults with no recently reported acute infections or vaccinations. All donors were Caucasian adults living in Nashville, Tennessee, USA. CD4+ T cells were enriched by magnetic negative selection; naive cells were then positively selected on CD45RA, and the negative fraction formed the memory subset. Blood was obtained by leukapheresis, after which PBMCs were separated by Ficoll-Histopaque density gradient centrifugation and cryopreserved in liquid nitrogen vapor phase. Analytical flow cytometry was used to check the purity and quantity of each magnetically sorted T cell population. From each sorted fraction, genomic DNA was isolated and quantified by UV absorbance on a Nanodrop 2000c. The germline V gene yields MNHNS for CDR1 and SASEGT for CDR2. The V end gives up 1 base and the J end 7 bases, leaving 4 bases in the junction not matched to a gene. There are 15 amino acids in the CDR3, from cysteine to phenylalanine inclusive. Only CDR3 DNA is held: 45 bases, read in frame from base 1.

The sample was naive CD4+ T cells sorted from blood. The cell subset or site tag for this specimen amounts to: CD45RA+ positively selected. The rearranged chain carries TRBV6-1 and TRBJ1-6; 7 nucleotides in the junction match TRBD1. This clonotype was obtained from a young man in good health. The CDR3 amino acid sequence is: CASSEEAQGNSPLHF. At the DNA level, the sequence is TGTGCCAGCAGTGAAGAGGCACAGGGGAATTCACCCCTCCACTTT.